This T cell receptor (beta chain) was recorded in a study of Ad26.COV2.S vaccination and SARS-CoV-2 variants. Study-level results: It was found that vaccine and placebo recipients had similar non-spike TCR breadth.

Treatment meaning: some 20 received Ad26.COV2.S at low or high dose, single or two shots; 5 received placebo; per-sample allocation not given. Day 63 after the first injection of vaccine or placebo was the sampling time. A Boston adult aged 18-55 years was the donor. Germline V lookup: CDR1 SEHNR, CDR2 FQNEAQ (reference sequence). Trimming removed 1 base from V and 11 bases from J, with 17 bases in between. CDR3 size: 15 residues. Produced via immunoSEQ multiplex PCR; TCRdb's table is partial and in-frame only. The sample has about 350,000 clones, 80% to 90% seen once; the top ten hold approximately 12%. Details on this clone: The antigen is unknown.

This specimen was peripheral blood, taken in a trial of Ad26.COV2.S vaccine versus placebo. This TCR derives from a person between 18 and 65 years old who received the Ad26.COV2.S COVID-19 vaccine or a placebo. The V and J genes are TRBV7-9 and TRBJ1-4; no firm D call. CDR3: CASSLDAGPMGKLFF. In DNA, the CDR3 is TGTGCCAGCAGCTTAGATGCGGGTCCGATGGGGAAACTGTTTTTT.